Listed below are T cell receptor beta chains from one sample, sequenced in a study of T cells after posttransplantation cyclophosphamide. Profiled with immunoSEQ multiplex PCR; TCRdb holds only in-frame clones, not every one. The sample carries around 16,000 clones, 84% recorded once. The sequencing here drew on PBMCs, taken 350 to 400 days after allogeneic stem cell transplant with calcineurin inhibitor and methotrexate. Receptor source: a male patient in his late teens or twenties who received an allogeneic stem cell transplant from a related donor, was CMV-positive, and had no GVHD. The graft donor may account for some of the T cells. The CDR3 runs from the conserved cysteine through the conserved F or W. A D gene is named only where the DNA matches it firmly. The size entry is marked missing in some rows and otherwise reads once, few, many or a size class.

NA	15	TRBV5-1	TRBJ1-4	NA	CASSPTAGPNEKLFF	TGCGCCAGCAGCCCAACCGCAGGGCCTAATGAAAAACTGTTTTTT
TRBD2	17	TRBV6-1	TRBJ2-1	NA	CASSDARTSGSYSEQFF	TGTGCCAGCAGTGACGCGAGGACTAGCGGGAGTTACAGTGAGCAGTTCTTC
TRBD2	14	TRBV6-5	TRBJ2-3	NA	CASRRLAGMDTQYF	TGTGCCAGCAGAAGACTAGCGGGAATGGATACGCAGTATTTT
NA	16	TRBV4-3	TRBJ2-7	NA	CASSQELPGAAYEQYF	TGCGCCAGCAGCCAAGAATTACCGGGAGCTGCCTACGAGCAGTACTTC
NA	11	TRBV29-1	TRBJ2-7	NA	CSVVRAYEQYF	TGCAGCGTTGTCAGGGCCTACGAGCAGTACTTC
NA	14	TRBV6-4	TRBJ2-1	NA	CASSERGGYSEQFF	TGTGCCAGCAGTGAACGCGGAGGATACAGTGAGCAGTTCTTC
TRBD2	15	TRBV2	TRBJ2-5	NA	CASSEPTSGRRGQYF	TGTGCCAGCAGTGAACCTACTAGCGGGAGACGGGGTCAGTACTTC
TRBD1	14	TRBV7-7	TRBJ2-1	NA	CASSSNDRDSEQFF	TGTGCCAGCAGCTCAAATGACAGGGACAGTGAGCAGTTCTTC
TRBD2	16	TRBV18	TRBJ2-1	NA	CASSLQREGRVAEQFF	TGTGCCAGCTCACTCCAGCGGGAGGGCCGGGTAGCTGAGCAGTTCTTC
NA	16	TRBV9	TRBJ2-1	NA	CASSVGLTGDYSEQFF	TGTGCCAGCAGCGTAGGCTTGACAGGAGATTACAGTGAGCAGTTCTTC
NA	12	TRBV6-5	TRBJ1-2	few	CASKEGNYGYTF	TGTGCCAGCAAAGAGGGAAACTATGGCTACACCTTC
NA	15	TRBV28	TRBJ2-5	NA	CASTVGEAQTETQYF	TGTGCCAGCACCGTGGGGGAGGCTCAGACTGAGACCCAGTACTTC
TRBD1	13	TRBV14	TRBJ2-7	NA	CASSRTGSYEQYF	TGTGCCAGCAGCCGGACAGGGTCCTACGAGCAGTACTTC
NA	17	TRBV27	TRBJ1-5	NA	CASSLGGVGGSNQPQHF	TGTGCCAGCAGTTTGGGGGGGGTGGGGGGTAGCAATCAGCCCCAGCATTTT
TRBD2	17	TRBV5-1	TRBJ2-1	NA	CASNPGLAELVYSEQFF	TGCGCCAGCAACCCGGGACTAGCGGAACTAGTCTACAGTGAGCAGTTCTTC
NA	14	TRBV10-3	TRBJ2-1	NA	CAISDGGSWNEQFF	TGTGCCATCAGTGATGGGGGGAGCTGGAATGAGCAGTTCTTC
NA	16	TRBV11-3	TRBJ2-7	NA	CASSLALRDCPYEQYF	TGTGCCAGCAGCTTAGCCCTTCGGGACTGCCCCTACGAGCAGTACTTC
NA	13	TRBV18	TRBJ2-5	NA	CASSPRAEETQYF	TGTGCCAGCTCACCACGGGCAGAAGAGACCCAGTACTTC
TRBD2	14	TRBV6-1	TRBJ2-1	NA	CASSEAGGYNEQFF	TGTGCCAGCAGTGAAGCGGGAGGGTACAATGAGCAGTTCTTC
TRBD1	13	TRBV27	TRBJ1-2	NA	CAGRLTGVAGYTF	TGTGCCGGCAGATTAACAGGGGTTGCTGGCTACACCTTC
NA	14	TRBV7-2	TRBJ2-3	NA	CASSFLGLQDTQYF	TGTGCCAGCAGCTTCTTGGGGCTACAAGATACGCAGTATTTT
TRBD2	18	TRBV7-9	TRBJ2-1	NA	CASSLTSGSVSSYNEQFF	TGTGCCAGCAGCTTAACTAGCGGGAGTGTTAGCTCCTACAATGAGCAGTTCTTC
NA	14	TRBV18	TRBJ1-1	once	CASSPPARGTEAFF	TGTGCCAGCTCACCACCGGCTCGAGGGACTGAAGCTTTCTTT
TRBD2	15	TRBV6-5	TRBJ2-3	NA	CASSVPGGRADTQYF	TGTGCCAGCAGTGTCCCAGGCGGGAGGGCAGATACGCAGTATTTT
TRBD1	16	TRBV5-5	TRBJ2-1	once	CAASSGGRGLGDEQFF	TGTGCCGCCAGCTCTGGAGGCAGGGGGCTAGGGGATGAGCAGTTCTTC
TRBD2	17	TRBV2	TRBJ2-1	NA	CASSALAGGGSYNEQFF	TGTGCCAGCAGTGCACTAGCGGGAGGGGGCTCCTACAATGAGCAGTTCTTC
TRBD2	16	TRBV5-1	TRBJ2-1	NA	CASGPSLGLGDSEQFF	TGCGCCAGTGGGCCCTCTCTGGGACTAGGAGACAGTGAGCAGTTCTTC
TRBD2	18	TRBV5-8	TRBJ2-1	NA	CASSWGGRWTSASNEQFF	TGTGCCAGCAGTTGGGGGGGCCGTTGGACTAGCGCGTCCAATGAGCAGTTCTTC
TRBD2	16	TRBV5-6	TRBJ2-3	NA	CASSTWTSGITDTQYF	TGTGCCAGCAGCACCTGGACTAGCGGGATCACAGATACGCAGTATTTT
TRBD1	15	TRBV7-9	TRBJ2-7	NA	CASSLEGQGSYEQYF	TGTGCCAGCAGCTTGGAGGGACAGGGAAGCTACGAGCAGTACTTC
TRBD2	19	TRBV10-2	TRBJ2-5	NA	CASRPGTSGRAIAQETQYF	TGCGCCAGCAGGCCCGGGACTAGCGGGAGGGCCATCGCCCAAGAGACCCAGTACTTC
TRBD1	14	TRBV25-1	TRBJ2-1	NA	CASSAPGQYNEQFF	TGTGCCAGCAGTGCCCCGGGACAGTACAATGAGCAGTTCTTC
TRBD2	13	TRBV6-5	TRBJ2-1	NA	CASGWLAGGPEFF	TGTGCCAGCGGGTGGCTAGCGGGAGGGCCTGAGTTCTTC
TRBD2	16	TRBV27	TRBJ2-3	NA	CANSSDMAGAIDTQYF	TGTGCCAACAGTTCCGATATGGCGGGAGCAATAGATACGCAGTATTTT
TRBD2	14	TRBV27	TRBJ2-7	NA	CASSSGGGSYEQYF	TGTGCCAGCAGTTCGGGAGGGGGGAGTTACGAGCAGTACTTC
TRBD1	14	TRBV6-5	TRBJ1-1	NA	CASRRQGMNTEAFF	TGTGCCAGCAGGAGACAGGGGATGAACACTGAAGCTTTCTTT
NA	16	TRBV14	TRBJ2-1	NA	CASSQDSADSYSEQFF	TGTGCCAGCAGCCAAGACTCGGCAGATTCCTACAGTGAGCAGTTCTTC
TRBD2	16	TRBV18	TRBJ2-3	NA	CASSLSSGAGTDTQYF	TGTGCCAGCTCACTTTCGTCGGGAGCGGGGACAGATACGCAGTATTTT
TRBD1	15	TRBV5-1	TRBJ2-5	NA	CASSLDHRGQETQYF	TGCGCCAGCAGCTTGGATCACAGGGGGCAAGAGACCCAGTACTTC
NA	14	TRBV6-5	TRBJ1-1	NA	CASKEQQGSTEAFF	TGTGCCAGCAAGGAGCAGCAAGGGAGCACTGAAGCTTTCTTT
NA	15	TRBV9	TRBJ2-6	NA	CASSEPWSGANVLTF	TGTGCCAGCAGCGAGCCTTGGTCTGGGGCCAACGTCCTGACTTTC
TRBD2	15	TRBV7-3	TRBJ2-1	once	CASSPGLAVNSEQFF	TGTGCCAGCAGCCCCGGACTAGCGGTAAACAGTGAGCAGTTCTTC
TRBD2	16	TRBV6-4	TRBJ2-1	NA	CASSTLAGGLDSEQFF	TGTGCCAGCAGCACACTAGCGGGAGGTCTGGACAGTGAGCAGTTCTTC
TRBD1	14	TRBV6-1	TRBJ1-5	NA	CASITRGGGGPQHF	TGTGCCAGCATTACGAGAGGGGGCGGTGGGCCCCAGCATTTT
TRBD1	18	TRBV18	TRBJ1-3	NA	CASSLGQGSRGSGNTIYF	TGTGCCAGCTCACTTGGACAGGGCAGTCGGGGCTCTGGAAACACCATATATTTT
TRBD2	15	TRBV7-2	TRBJ2-3	NA	CASSQGLAGADTQYF	TGTGCCAGCAGCCAGGGACTAGCGGGGGCAGATACGCAGTATTTT
TRBD2	14	TRBV5-4	TRBJ2-1	once	CASPGLAVDSEQFF	TGTGCCAGTCCGGGACTAGCGGTAGACAGTGAGCAGTTCTTC
NA	14	TRBV6-1	TRBJ1-2	NA	CASRGDTANYGYTF	TGTGCCAGTCGAGGGGACACAGCTAACTATGGCTACACCTTC
TRBD2	15	TRBV6-4	TRBJ2-1	NA	CASSATSGAASEQFF	TGTGCCAGCAGCGCCACTAGCGGGGCTGCTAGTGAGCAGTTCTTC
TRBD1	18	TRBV4-3	TRBJ1-1	NA	CASSQEPFEGAGNTEAFF	TGCGCCAGCAGCCAAGAACCCTTCGAGGGGGCTGGGAACACTGAAGCTTTCTTT
TRBD2	15	TRBV5-1	TRBJ2-1	NA	CASSLGGSGNSEQFF	TGCGCCAGCAGCTTGGGAGGTAGCGGGAACAGTGAGCAGTTCTTC
NA	14	TRBV27	TRBJ2-1	NA	CASSFEGRGSEQFF	TGTGCCAGCAGTTTTGAGGGTCGGGGGAGTGAGCAGTTCTTC
NA	11	TRBV4-3	TRBJ2-5	NA	CASSSQETQYF	TGCGCCAGCAGCTCTCAAGAGACCCAGTACTTC
NA	14	TRBV7-3	TRBJ2-3	NA	CASSPTRNTDTQYF	TGTGCCAGCAGCCCGACTAGAAACACAGATACGCAGTATTTT
TRBD1	16	TRBV5-4	TRBJ2-2	once	CASSYGQGRGTGELFF	TGTGCCAGCAGCTATGGACAGGGGCGAGGCACCGGGGAGCTGTTTTTT
TRBD1	15	TRBV6-5	TRBJ1-1	NA	CASSYPTGAGTEAFF	TGTGCCAGCAGTTACCCAACAGGGGCGGGAACTGAAGCTTTCTTT
TRBD2	16	TRBV5-5	TRBJ2-5	NA	CASSLAVQRETETQYF	TGTGCCAGCAGCTTGGCCGTTCAGCGGGAGACGGAGACCCAGTACTTC